This T cell receptor (beta chain) was observed in a study of blood T cell repertoires in COVID-19 (dated by TCRdb to 2018 to 2021). Notes on the research overall: The collaborator samples originated in the United States, Italy and Spain and spanned the acute and convalescent phases of COVID-19. The material from the prospective study consisted of cDNA or gDNA derived from T cells, B-cell-depleted T cells, or PBMCs. The dataset comprised deeply sampled blood TCRbeta repertoires from subjects exposed to, actively infected with, or recovered from COVID-19. A freely available public database, intended as a resource for researchers studying the immune response to SARS-CoV-2, is where the repertoires were released. The samples were drawn from two sources: the first 160 participants of the ongoing ImmuneRACE study, and over 1,000 subjects contributed by 6 global collaborators. A de-identified subject ID, COVID-19 status, age in years and sex were almost always included in the sample metadata. HLA class I and class II types, where available, came from metadata supplied by the sample provider rather than from assay-based typing.

Overall results and qualifications from the work: How much clinical and demographic metadata was included differed by source and by participant, and the metadata was provided uncurated.

The immunoSEQ Assay, a bias-controlled multiplex PCR, was used to amplify TCRbeta CDR3 regions from genomic DNA. The paper's data handling went like this. Within the assay, amplification of reference gene primers was used to estimate how many nucleated cells each sample contained. To quantify the absolute abundance of each unique TCRbeta CDR3 rearrangement, sequence reads were collapsed and filtered. Productive Simpson clonality was computed per sample as the square root of Simpson's diversity index over productive rearrangements. TCRdb retrieved this table from immuneACCESS and kept in-frame rearrangements only. Not all clones are present; in checked studies, unresolved V genes account for under half, and no reason is known for the remainder. V, J and clone size were drawn from that table, and D and trimming were deduced from the DNA. This sample has some 330,000 clones in its table, and around nine tenths of those were observed once. 1.5% to 2% of the sample is held by the ten biggest clonotypes.

V is trimmed back by 6 bases and J by 4 bases, and the junction contains 20 bases that no gene match accounts for. The CDR3 goes from the cysteine to the phenylalanine over 19 residues. The entry retains the CDR3 DNA only, 57 bases that are in frame from base 1. CDR1 and CDR2 (MRHNA, SNTAGT) derive from the germline V gene. Remarks on this clone: No antigen is known for it. Nothing much larger sits one base from this clone, and base qualities are not available.

One collaborating source in Seattle enrolled patients while the patients were actively infected and followed the patients over time throughout the course of disease. The collaborating institutions used their own protocols to collect whole blood in K2EDTA tubes. For TCRbeta analysis, collaborators shipped samples as frozen whole blood, isolated PBMCs, or DNA extracted from either of those sample types. The sequenced sample was peripheral blood. The rearrangement combines TRBV6-4 with TRBJ1-2, with 10 bases aligning to TRBD1. The sequence derives from a woman younger than 45 with COVID-19, enrolled during active disease. The bases are TGTGCCAGCAGGTACCCCCCCCAACCGACAGGGGGCCGATTCTATGGCTACACCTTC. Protein translation: CASRYPPQPTGGRFYGYTF.